The 22 T cell receptor beta chains below were found in one sample sequenced in a study of T-cell reconstitution after alpha-beta-depleted transplantation in children. During its preparation, the TCRbeta library received unique molecular identifiers. MiXCR, applied by TCRdb to the PCR reads, yields one record per CDR3 protein. The data show 190,000 or so distinct CDR3 sequences, around 6.8% seen once. Material: PBMCs from the stem cell graft donor, obtained from the stem cell graft. The source of these receptors is a human donor who donated a stem cell graft to a child with Wiskott-Aldrich syndrome.

This clonotype was seen at least ten times. J is TRBJ1-1 and V is TRBV20-1; TRBD1 aligns across 9 bases. J lost 5 bases, V lost 4 bases, and 8 bases had no gene match. The CDR3 contains 14 residues. Germline V gene data show CDR1 as DFQATT and CDR2 as SNEGSKA (reference sequence). For the CDR3, the DNA is TGCAGTGCTAACGACGGACAGGGGTGGACTGAAGCTTTCTTT. Encoded protein: CSANDGQGWTEAFF.

The V gene is TRBV30, the J gene TRBJ1-2; no clear D. The V end lost 7 bases, the J end lost 8 bases, and 14 bases lay between the germline ends. The germline V gene encodes CDR1 GTSNPN and CDR2 SVGIG (reference sequence). The CDR3 contains 11 residues. The CDR3 loop reads CALNWVGGYTF. Written as DNA, the CDR3 is TGTGCCTTAAACTGGGTGGGGGGCTACACCTTC.

This chain connects TRBV20-1 to TRBJ2-1; D might be TRBD1 (6 bases). CDR1 is DFQATT, CDR2 SNEGSKA, per germline (reference sequence). The germline V and J ends were trimmed by 0 bases and 3 bases, with 9 bases remaining between them. The CDR3 spans 14 residues. CDR3 amino acids: CSARDTGRYNEQFF. The CDR3 region has the DNA TGCAGTGCTAGAGATACAGGGCGCTACAATGAGCAGTTCTTC.

As regards this clonotype: A read error may be the cause here, since a much bigger clone is one base away. The V gene is TRBV7-2, the J gene TRBJ2-2; weak D call: TRBD2 (5 bases). The germline V gene encodes CDR1 SGHTA and CDR2 FQGNSA. The CDR3 is 13 residues long. In nucleotides, the CDR3 is TGTGCCAGCAGCTTAGGGGTTTTCGGGGTGCTGTTTTTT. It translates to CASSLGVFGVLFF. Filled out from reference TRBV7-2 and TRBJ2-2, the complete variable domain reads GAGVSQSPSNKVTEKGKDVELRCDPISGHTALYWYRQSLGQGLEFLIYFQGNSAPDKSGLPSDRFSAERTGGSVSTLTIQRTQQEDSAVYLCASSLGVFGVLFFGEGSRLTVL.

This clonotype was counted ten times or more. This sequence joins TRBV29-1 and TRBJ2-7; 9 nucleotides agree with TRBD1. The germline V gene encodes CDR1 SQVTM and CDR2 ANQGSEA. Trimming removed 2 bases from V and 2 bases from J; junction bases left unmatched: 10. CDR3 length: 16 amino acids. CDR3 DNA sequence: TGCAGCGTTGAACACCCGGGACAGGGTAATGCCTACGAGCAGTACTTC. Amino acid sequence: CSVEHPGQGNAYEQYF.

The sample holds many counts of this clonotype. The chain employs TRBV20-1 and TRBJ2-1, with D unclear. The CDR3 sequence is 13 residues long. Germline CDR1 is DFQATT and CDR2 is SNEGSKA (reference sequence). V was cut by 1 base and J by 5 bases, with 9 bases left in between. CDR3 residues: CSARVATNNEQFF. CDR3 bases: TGCAGTGCTAGAGTAGCTACAAACAATGAGCAGTTCTTC.

J is TRBJ2-5 and V is TRBV2; D unresolved. This CDR3 contains 14 residues. The V gene's germline CDR1 is SNHLY and CDR2 FYNNEI. V lost 0 bases, J lost 0 bases, and 5 bases lay in between. Here the CDR3 DNA reads TGTGCCAGCAGTGAAGCAGTGTACCAAGAGACCCAGTACTTC. Translating gives CASSEAVYQETQYF.

The chain combines TRBV9 with TRBJ2-5, with TRBD1 matching over 8 bases. CDR1 and CDR2 (germline): SGDLS, YYNGEE. This CDR3 spans 15 amino acids. With V trimmed by 3 bases and J by 7 bases, 11 bases remained unmatched. The CDR3 is CASSALQGEAATQYF. The DNA of the CDR3 is TGTGCCAGCAGCGCTCTACAGGGGGAGGCTGCGACCCAGTACTTC.

This clonotype has ten or more counts. This chain connects TRBV12-3 or TRBV12-4 to TRBJ1-5; the match to TRBD1 covers 8 bases. After removal of 4 bases from V and 2 bases from J, the junction contained 1 base not matched to a gene. The CDR3 contains 14 residues. In DNA, the CDR3 is TGTGCCAGCAGTTCGACAGGGGGCAATCAGCCCCAGCATTTT. It specifies CASSSTGGNQPQHF.

This clonotype was seen repeatedly, ten times or more. This chain links TRBV9 with TRBJ2-7, with a possible D match to TRBD1 (5 bases). The V and J ends lost 3 bases and 2 bases respectively, with 6 bases between them. CDR1 and CDR2 (germline): SGDLS, YYNGEE. CDR3 length: 12 amino acids. CDR3 protein: CASSGGTYEQYF. The CDR3 bases are TGTGCCAGCAGCGGGGGCACCTACGAGCAGTACTTC.

This clonotype was observed many times. The J gene is TRBJ1-4, the V gene TRBV4-1; TRBD1 might be the D (6 bases). This CDR3 has 16 residues. Trimming took 4 bases from V and 5 from J, leaving 17 bases between them. Germline-derived CDR1 and CDR2 are MGHRA and YSYEKL. Here the CDR3 DNA reads TGCGCCAGCAGCCCCGATCCAGGGGCTGGGAATGAAAAACTGTTTTTT. It codes for CASSPDPGAGNEKLFF.

In this sample, this clonotype turned up many times. J is TRBJ2-3 and V is TRBV28; 7 nucleotides line up with TRBD1. This CDR3 is built from 15 residues. With 2 bases clipped from V and 3 bases from J, the junction kept 5 bases outside the gene matches. Germline CDR1 is MDHEN and CDR2 is SYDVKM. The CDR3 DNA sequence: TGTGCCAGCAGTTTACCATTACAGGGGACAGATACGCAGTATTTT. It codes for CASSLPLQGTDTQYF.

This clonotype was observed many times. The rearrangement uses TRBV10-2 and TRBJ2-5; 7 bases are shared with TRBD2. V shed 6 bases and J 3 bases; nucleotides not matched to a gene: 13. Germline V gene lookup returns CDR1 WSHSY and CDR2 SAAADI. The CDR3 extends over 16 amino acids. CDR3 loop: CASRDGLVGVEETQYF. The CDR3 DNA reads TGCGCCAGCAGGGACGGACTAGTTGGGGTTGAAGAGACCCAGTACTTC.

This clonotype showed up many times. The rearrangement joins TRBV5-5 to TRBJ1-5; unclear D gene. The CDR3 has 15 amino acids. CDR1 SGHKS and CDR2 YYEKEE come from the germline V gene (reference sequence). The V gene lost 4 bases and the J gene lost 5 bases, with 16 bases spanning the gap. CDR3 sequence (DNA): TGTGCCAGCAGCCCCGCACTGGGGTCCCATCAGCCCCAGCATTTT. It specifies CASSPALGSHQPQHF.

The chain links TRBV10-3 to TRBJ2-3; D is uncertain. With 6 bases removed from V and 2 bases from J, the gap between germline ends came to 9 bases. CDR3 size: 13 residues. Germline assignment: CDR1 ENHRY and CDR2 SYGVKD. In DNA, the CDR3 is TGTGCCATCAGCCACGACACCACAGATACGCAGTATTTT. It translates to CAISHDTTDTQYF.

This clonotype has at least ten counts. The genes are TRBV5-1 and TRBJ2-5; D is possibly TRBD2 (5 bases). This CDR3 comprises 12 residues. Germline values: CDR1 SGHRS, CDR2 YFSETQ. With 5 bases removed from V and 0 bases from J, the gap between germline ends came to 5 bases. CDR3 bases: TGCGCCAGCAGGAGGGACCAAGAGACCCAGTACTTC. It specifies CASRRDQETQYF.

This clonotype has just a few counts. The chain carries TRBV7-2 and TRBJ2-3; tentative D call: TRBD1 (5 bases). From germline, CDR1 is SGHTA and CDR2 FQGNSA. The CDR3 is 17 residues long. Trimming removed 0 bases at V and 0 bases at J, with 13 bases between. The CDR3 spells CASSLAGLRRSTDTQYF. CDR3 nucleotide sequence: TGTGCCAGCAGCTTAGCGGGGCTAAGGAGAAGCACAGATACGCAGTATTTT.

This clonotype has at least ten counts. The V call is TRBV9, the J call TRBJ2-1; D remains ambiguous. Germline lookup yields CDR1 SGDLS and CDR2 YYNGEE. The V end was cut by 2 bases, the J end by 6 bases, with 9 bases between. CDR3 length: 13 residues. The CDR3 here is CASSVTGANEQFF. The CDR3 DNA is TGTGCCAGCAGCGTCACCGGTGCCAATGAGCAGTTCTTC.

This clonotype was seen at least ten times. This rearrangement joins TRBV20-1 to TRBJ2-2, with unresolved D. The V end lost 4 bases, the J end lost 0 bases, and 9 bases lay between the germline ends. The CDR3 runs 14 residues. In germline, CDR1 is DFQATT, CDR2 SNEGSKA (reference sequence). For the CDR3, the DNA is TGCAGTGCTACGTACTCACCGAACACCGGGGAGCTGTTTTTT. It translates to CSATYSPNTGELFF.

On this clonotype itself: A much larger clone differs from this one at a single base, so this may be a read error. This chain joins TRBV6-1 and TRBJ1-5, with 7 nucleotides matching TRBD1. Germline-derived CDR1 and CDR2 are MNHNS and SASEGT. This CDR3 is 13 amino acids long. The CDR3 is CASSPGQATPHHF. CDR3 DNA sequence: TGTGCCAGCAGTCCAGGACAGGCCACCCCCCATCATTTT.

This clonotype was detected ten times or more. The chain has TRBV20-1 and TRBJ2-4, with 8 positions matching TRBD1. Germline-derived CDR1 and CDR2 are DFQATT and SNEGSKA (reference sequence). V gave up 1 base and J gave up 0 bases; unmatched junction bases: 11. This CDR3 has 18 residues. CDR3 sequence reads: CSARVGPRGQGAKNIQYF. In DNA form, the CDR3 reads TGCAGTGCTAGAGTGGGGCCACGTGGACAGGGAGCCAAAAACATTCAGTACTTC.

This clonotype was detected ten times or more. V usage is TRBV5-1 and J usage is TRBJ1-1, with no clear D. Germline V CDR1 and CDR2: SGHRS, YFSETQ. The CDR3 covers 13 residues. The V end lost 1 base, the J end lost 1 base, and 5 bases lay between the germline ends. Here the CDR3 reads CASSLQGNTEAFF. The CDR3 DNA reads as TGCGCCAGCAGCTTGCAAGGGAACACTGAAGCTTTCTTT.